Shown below are 5 T cell receptor beta chains from a single sample sequenced in a study of T cells in localized non-small cell lung cancer. Assay: immunoSEQ multiplex PCR; the TCRdb copy retains only in-frame clones and omits some. The table records approximately 31,000 clones, less than 80% of them present only once. The material was peripheral blood, obtained before any cancer treatment. The receptors derive from an older male donor with stage II squamous cell lung carcinoma.

About this clone: A read error may produce the germline difference seen at one junction end. This chain joins TRBV28 and TRBJ2-3; 10 nucleotides match TRBD2. Germline lookup yields CDR1 MDHEN and CDR2 SYDVKM. CDR3 length equals 15 residues. The CDR3 region is CAGSFLAGGTDTQYF. Here the CDR3 DNA reads TGTGCCGGCAGTTTCCTAGCGGGGGGCACAGATACGCAGTATTTT.

This clone has just a few counts. This chain connects TRBV4-2 to TRBJ1-5; D possibly corresponds to TRBD1 (5 bases). Trimming left V 5 bases short and J 3 bases short, with 14 bases between. There are 15 residues in the CDR3. Per germline, CDR1 LGHNA and CDR2 YNFKEQ. The CDR3 loop is CASSYDMGDNQPQHF. The CDR3 bases are TGTGCCAGCAGCTACGACATGGGGGACAATCAGCCCCAGCATTTT.

The V gene is TRBV9, the J gene TRBJ1-2, with a tentative D call TRBD1 (5 bases). Trimming cost V 8 bases and J 8 bases, with 16 bases left between them. Germline V gives CDR1 SGDLS, CDR2 YYNGEE. The CDR3 covers 12 residues. The CDR3 reads CARSGDRGGYTF. The CDR3 DNA follows: TGTGCCAGATCTGGGGACCGGGGCGGCTACACCTTC.

This clone was seen only a few times. The chain joins TRBV19 to TRBJ2-4; 7 bases line up with TRBD1. The V gene's germline CDR1 is LNHDA and CDR2 SQIVND (reference sequence). The CDR3 contains 21 residues. The V segment lost 1 base and the J segment 2 bases; nucleotides outside the gene matches: 20. CDR3 residues: CASSIVVLPGGSSWTKNIQYF. The CDR3 region has the DNA TGTGCCAGTAGTATAGTCGTTTTGCCAGGGGGTAGTTCGTGGACCAAAAACATTCAGTACTTC.

The rearrangement joins TRBV5-1 to TRBJ2-7; 9 nucleotides line up with TRBD1. V shed 2 bases, J shed 0 bases, and the junction held 6 bases outside the gene matches. The CDR3 totals 16 residues. Germline V lookup: CDR1 SGHRS, CDR2 YFSETQ. The CDR3 here is CASSLQPTGGSYEQYF. The CDR3 region has the DNA TGCGCCAGCAGCTTACAACCGACAGGGGGCTCCTACGAGCAGTACTTC.